This record looks at one T cell receptor beta chain sequence and its context. These data come from a study of CD8 T cells in Susac syndrome. RNA totalling about 0.5 to 1 ug underwent reverse transcription with random hexamers. TCRdb reprocessed the immunoSEQ multiplex PCR reads via MiXCR and lists one record per CDR3 protein. The repertoire holds 120,000 or so distinct CDR3 sequences, with around 94% as singletons. The CDR3 covers 15 residues. J was trimmed by 3 bases and V by 5 bases; bases with no gene match: 9. Germline assignment: CDR1 SGHTA and CDR2 FQGNSA. Sequencing of TCR beta covered CD8+ and CD4+ T cells obtained from blood.

The sequence was collected from a human donor with multiple sclerosis. Sequencing was done on a sample of CD4+ T cells from PBMCs. The chain uses TRBV7-2 and TRBJ2-7; 8 nucleotides agree with TRBD1. The CDR3 bases are TGTGCCAGCAGCCTGTATTCTGGACAGGGCTACGAGCAGTACTTC. Its translation is CASSLYSGQGYEQYF.